This section outlines one TCR beta chain sequence together with its context. These data are taken from a study of technical replicates of blood from several donors. Clones were sequenced by immunoSEQ multiplex PCR, and TCRdb holds only the in-frame ones, with some missing. The sample carries about 93,000 clones, 95% recorded once. Germline V CDR1 and CDR2: MNHEY, SMNVEV (reference sequence). V shed 4 bases and J shed 2 bases, with 15 bases lying between them. The CDR3 contains 15 residues. The TCR sequence derives from a human donor in good health. The sample was T cells isolated from PBMCs. The chain recombines TRBV27 with TRBJ2-7; the D gene is possibly TRBD2 (6 bases). CDR3 sequence: CASSSLGTLTYEQYF. CDR3 DNA sequence: TGTGCCAGCAGTTCCTTGGGGACTCTGACCTACGAGCAGTACTTC.